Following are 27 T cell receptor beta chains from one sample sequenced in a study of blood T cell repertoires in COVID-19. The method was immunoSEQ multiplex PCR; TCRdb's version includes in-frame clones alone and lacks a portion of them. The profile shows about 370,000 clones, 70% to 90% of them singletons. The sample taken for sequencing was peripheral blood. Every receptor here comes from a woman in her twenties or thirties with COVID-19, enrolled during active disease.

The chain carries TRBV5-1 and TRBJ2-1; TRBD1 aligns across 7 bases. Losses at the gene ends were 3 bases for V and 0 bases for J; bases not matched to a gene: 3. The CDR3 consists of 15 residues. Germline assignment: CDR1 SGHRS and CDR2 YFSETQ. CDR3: CASSSGQVSYNEQFF. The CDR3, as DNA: TGCGCCAGCAGCTCCGGACAGGTCTCCTACAATGAGCAGTTCTTC.

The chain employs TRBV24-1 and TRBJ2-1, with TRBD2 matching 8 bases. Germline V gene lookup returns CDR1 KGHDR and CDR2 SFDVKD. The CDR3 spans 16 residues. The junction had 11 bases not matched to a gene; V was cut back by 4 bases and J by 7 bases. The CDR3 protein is CATSDAKAGVLNEQFF. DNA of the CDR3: TGTGCCACCAGTGACGCGAAAGCGGGAGTATTGAATGAGCAGTTCTTC.

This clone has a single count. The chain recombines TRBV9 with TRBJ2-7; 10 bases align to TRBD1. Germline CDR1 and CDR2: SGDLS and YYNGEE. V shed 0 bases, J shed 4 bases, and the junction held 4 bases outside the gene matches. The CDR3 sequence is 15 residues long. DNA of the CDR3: TGTGCCAGCAGCGTAGGACAGGGGGCGAATTACGAGCAGTACTTC. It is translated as CASSVGQGANYEQYF.

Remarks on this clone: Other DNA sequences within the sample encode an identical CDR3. CDR3 loop: CASSLSQAYEQYF. The CDR3 nucleotides are TGTGCCAGCAGTTTATCGCAGGCCTACGAGCAGTACTTC. V usage is TRBV27 and J usage is TRBJ2-7, with D uncertain. There are 13 residues in the CDR3. Germline V gene sequence: CDR1 MNHEY, CDR2 SMNVEV (reference sequence). Trimming pared 0 bases from V and 2 bases from J, leaving 5 bases between.

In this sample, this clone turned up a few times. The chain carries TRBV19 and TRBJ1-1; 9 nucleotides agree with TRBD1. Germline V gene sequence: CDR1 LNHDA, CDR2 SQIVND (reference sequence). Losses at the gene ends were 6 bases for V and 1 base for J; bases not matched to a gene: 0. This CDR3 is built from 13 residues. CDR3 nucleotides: TGTGCCAGTAGGGACAGGGGGAACACTGAAGCTTTCTTT. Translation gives CASRDRGNTEAFF.

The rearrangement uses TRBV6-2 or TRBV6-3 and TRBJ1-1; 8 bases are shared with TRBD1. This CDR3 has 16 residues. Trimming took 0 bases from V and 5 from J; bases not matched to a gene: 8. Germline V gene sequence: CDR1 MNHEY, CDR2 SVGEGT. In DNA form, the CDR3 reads TGTGCCAGCAGTTACTCGCGACAGGGGAGAGATACTGAAGCTTTCTTT. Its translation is CASSYSRQGRDTEAFF.

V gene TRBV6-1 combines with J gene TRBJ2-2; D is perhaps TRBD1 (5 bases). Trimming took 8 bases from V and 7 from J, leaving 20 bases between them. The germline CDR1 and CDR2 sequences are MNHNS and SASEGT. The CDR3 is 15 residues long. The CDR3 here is CASQQGLASGGELFF. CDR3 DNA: TGTGCCAGCCAGCAGGGTCTCGCGTCGGGCGGGGAGCTGTTTTTT.

The CDR3 bases are TGTGCCAGCAGTCGGACAGGGGTAGATGAAAAACTGTTTTTT. Encoded protein: CASSRTGVDEKLFF. V usage is TRBV6-6 and J usage is TRBJ1-4; 9 nucleotides line up with TRBD1. The CDR3 runs to 14 residues. The V and J ends lost 5 bases and 6 bases, in that order; junction bases with no gene match: 4. Germline V gene sequence: CDR1 MNHNY, CDR2 SVGAGI (reference sequence).

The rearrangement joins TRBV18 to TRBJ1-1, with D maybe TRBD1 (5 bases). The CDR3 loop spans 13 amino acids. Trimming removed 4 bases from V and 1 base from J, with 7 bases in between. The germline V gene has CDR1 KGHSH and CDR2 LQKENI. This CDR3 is CASSQGQNTEAFF. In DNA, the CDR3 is TGTGCCAGCTCACAAGGACAGAACACTGAAGCTTTCTTT. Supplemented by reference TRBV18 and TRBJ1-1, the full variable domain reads NAGVMQNPRHLVRRRGQEARLRCSPMKGHSHVYWYRQLPEEGLKFMVYLQKENIIDESGMPKERFSAEFPKEGPSILRIQQVVRGDSAAYFCASSQGQNTEAFFGQGTRLTVV.

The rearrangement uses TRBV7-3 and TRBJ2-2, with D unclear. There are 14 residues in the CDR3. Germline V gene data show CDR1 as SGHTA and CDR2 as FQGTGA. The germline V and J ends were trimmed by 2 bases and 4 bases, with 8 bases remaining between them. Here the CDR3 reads CASSLETTTGELFF. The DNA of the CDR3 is TGTGCCAGCAGCTTAGAGACAACCACCGGGGAGCTGTTTTTT.

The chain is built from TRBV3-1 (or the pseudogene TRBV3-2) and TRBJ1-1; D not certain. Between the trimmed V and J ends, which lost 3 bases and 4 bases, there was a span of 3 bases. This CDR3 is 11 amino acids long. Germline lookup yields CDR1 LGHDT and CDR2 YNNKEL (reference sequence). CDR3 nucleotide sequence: TGTGCCAGCAGCCATAGCACTGAAGCTTTCTTT. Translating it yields CASSHSTEAFF.

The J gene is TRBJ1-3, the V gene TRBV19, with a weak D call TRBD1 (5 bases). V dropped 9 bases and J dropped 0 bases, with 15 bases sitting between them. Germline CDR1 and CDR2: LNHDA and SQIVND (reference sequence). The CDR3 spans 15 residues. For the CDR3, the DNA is TGTGCCAGCGGCCGGGGGACTTTCTCTGGAAACACCATATATTTT. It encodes CASGRGTFSGNTIYF.

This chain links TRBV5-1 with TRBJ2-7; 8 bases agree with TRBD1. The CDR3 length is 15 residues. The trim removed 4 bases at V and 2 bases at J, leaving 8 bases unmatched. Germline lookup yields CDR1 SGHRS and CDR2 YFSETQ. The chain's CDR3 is CASSLTQGGPYEQYF. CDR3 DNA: TGCGCCAGCAGCCTAACACAGGGGGGTCCCTACGAGCAGTACTTC.

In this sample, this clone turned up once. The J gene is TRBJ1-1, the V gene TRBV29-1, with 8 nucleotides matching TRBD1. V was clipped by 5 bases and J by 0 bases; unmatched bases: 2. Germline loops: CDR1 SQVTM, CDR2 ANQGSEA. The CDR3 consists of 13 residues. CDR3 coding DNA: TGCAGCGTTCGACAGGGGTTGAACACTGAAGCTTTCTTT. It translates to CSVRQGLNTEAFF.

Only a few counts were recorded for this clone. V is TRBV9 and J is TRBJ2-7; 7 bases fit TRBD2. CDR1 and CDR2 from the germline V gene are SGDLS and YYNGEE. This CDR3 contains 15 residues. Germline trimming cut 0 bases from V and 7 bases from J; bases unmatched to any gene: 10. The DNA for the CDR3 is TGTGCCAGCAGCGTAGGCGGGAGCCACTTAGGGGAGCAGTACTTC. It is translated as CASSVGGSHLGEQYF.

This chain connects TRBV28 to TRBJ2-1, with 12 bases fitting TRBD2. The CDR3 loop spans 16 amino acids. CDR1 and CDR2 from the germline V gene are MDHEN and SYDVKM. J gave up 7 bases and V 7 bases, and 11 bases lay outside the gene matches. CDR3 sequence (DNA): TGTGCCAGCACTTCGGCTAGCGGGAGGGCTAGGAATGAGCAGTTCTTC. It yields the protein CASTSASGRARNEQFF.

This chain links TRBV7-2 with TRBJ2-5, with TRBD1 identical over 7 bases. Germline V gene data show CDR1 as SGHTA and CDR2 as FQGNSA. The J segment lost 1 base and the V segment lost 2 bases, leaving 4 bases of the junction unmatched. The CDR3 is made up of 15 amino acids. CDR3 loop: CASSLTGAIQETQYF. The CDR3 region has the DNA TGTGCCAGCAGCTTAACAGGGGCCATCCAAGAGACCCAGTACTTC.

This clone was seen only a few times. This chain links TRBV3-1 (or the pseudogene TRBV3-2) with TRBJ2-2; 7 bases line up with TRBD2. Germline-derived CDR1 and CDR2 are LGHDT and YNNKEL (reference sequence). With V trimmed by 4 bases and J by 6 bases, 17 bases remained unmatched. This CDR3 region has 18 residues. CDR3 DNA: TGTGCCAGCAGCCTATCCCCGACTTTGCGGGAGATCCCCGGGGAGCTGTTTTTT. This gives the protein CASSLSPTLREIPGELFF.

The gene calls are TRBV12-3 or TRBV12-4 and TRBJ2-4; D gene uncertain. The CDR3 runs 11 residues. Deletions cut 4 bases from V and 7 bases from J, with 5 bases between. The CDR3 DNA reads TGTGCCAGCAGTTCCTTTAACATTCAGTACTTC. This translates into CASSSFNIQYF.

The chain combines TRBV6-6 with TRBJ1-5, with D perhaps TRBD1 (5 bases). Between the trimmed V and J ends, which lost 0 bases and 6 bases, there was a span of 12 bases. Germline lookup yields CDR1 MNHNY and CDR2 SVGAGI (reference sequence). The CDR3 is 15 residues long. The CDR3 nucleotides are TGTGCCAGCAGTTACTCGCCCAGGGAGGCTCAGCCCCAGCATTTT. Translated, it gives CASSYSPREAQPQHF.

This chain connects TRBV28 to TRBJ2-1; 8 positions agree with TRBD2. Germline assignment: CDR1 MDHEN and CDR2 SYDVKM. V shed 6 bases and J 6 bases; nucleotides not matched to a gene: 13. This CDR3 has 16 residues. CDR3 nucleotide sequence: TGTGCCAGCAGCCCCTTTCGGGCGGGAGGTAGCAATGAGCAGTTCTTC. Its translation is CASSPFRAGGSNEQFF.

The CDR3 region has the DNA TGTGCCACCAGTGACCCGACAGGCTACGTGGGAGGCTACACCTTC. The encoded protein is CATSDPTGYVGGYTF. The chain recombines TRBV24-1 with TRBJ1-2; D is perhaps TRBD1 (6 bases). V dropped 4 bases and J dropped 8 bases, with 19 bases sitting between them. Germline lookup yields CDR1 KGHDR and CDR2 SFDVKD. The CDR3 sequence is 15 residues long.

CDR3 in amino acids: CASSPGARLYGYTF. The CDR3 nucleotides read TGTGCCAGTTCCCCTGGAGCGCGCCTCTATGGCTACACCTTC. The gene calls are TRBV28 and TRBJ1-2; D gene unclear. With 9 bases removed from V and 4 bases from J, the gap between germline ends came to 18 bases. The CDR3 has 14 amino acids. In germline, CDR1 is MDHEN, CDR2 SYDVKM.

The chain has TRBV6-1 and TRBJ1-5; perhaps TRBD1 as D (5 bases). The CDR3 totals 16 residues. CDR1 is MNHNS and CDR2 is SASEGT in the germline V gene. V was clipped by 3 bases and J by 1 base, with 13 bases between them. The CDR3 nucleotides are TGTGCCAGCAGTGACTGGGCAGGGCCCAGCAATCAGCCCCAGCATTTT. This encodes CASSDWAGPSNQPQHF.

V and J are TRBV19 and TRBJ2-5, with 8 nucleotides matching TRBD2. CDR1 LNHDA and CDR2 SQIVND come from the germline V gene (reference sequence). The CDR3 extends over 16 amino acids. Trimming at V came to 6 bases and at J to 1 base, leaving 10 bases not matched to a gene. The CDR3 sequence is CASSRHFSGIQETQYF. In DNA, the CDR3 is TGTGCCAGTAGCCGCCACTTTAGCGGGATCCAAGAGACCCAGTACTTC.

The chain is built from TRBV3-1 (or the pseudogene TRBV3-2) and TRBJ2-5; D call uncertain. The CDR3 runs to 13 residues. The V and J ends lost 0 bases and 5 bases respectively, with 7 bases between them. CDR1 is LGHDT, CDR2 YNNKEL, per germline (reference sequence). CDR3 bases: TGTGCCAGCAGCCAAGAAGCTGCTGAGACCCAGTACTTC. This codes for CASSQEAAETQYF.

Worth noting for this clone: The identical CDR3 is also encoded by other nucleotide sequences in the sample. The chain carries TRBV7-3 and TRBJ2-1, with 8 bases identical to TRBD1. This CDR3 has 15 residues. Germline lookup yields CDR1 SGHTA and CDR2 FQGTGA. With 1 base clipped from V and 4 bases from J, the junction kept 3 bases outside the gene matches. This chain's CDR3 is CASSLRGQAYNEQFF. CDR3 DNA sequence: TGTGCCAGCAGCTTAAGGGGACAGGCGTACAATGAGCAGTTCTTC.